This TCR beta chain was obtained from a study of T cell repertoires in ileal Crohn's disease. Overall study: Every patient was operated on for stricturing (about 60%) or penetrating (around 40%) complications. Study-level results: High-frequency clones were more common in sorted CD8 than CD4 cells. Clonal expansions were more frequent in active smokers than non-smokers at surgery.

The CDR3 covers 13 residues. Per germline, CDR1 MNHNY and CDR2 SVGAGI (reference sequence). This clone was observed once. What it recognizes is unknown. Only in-frame clones appear in the TCRdb table, and some are missing; sequencing was by immunoSEQ multiplex PCR. Of 30,000 to 35,000 clones in the sample, just under 80% were seen once. The sample comprised ileal tissue. The chain links TRBV6-6 to TRBJ2-5; TRBD2 aligns across 9 bases. The J call may not be correct, given that the DNA end is closer to TRBJ2-7. The receptor was derived from an adult with Crohn's disease. The CDR3 DNA sequence: TGTGCCAGCAGTAGTCTAGCGGGATACGAGCAGTACTTC. Residues: CASSSLAGYEQYF.